A single sample gave rise to the 8 T cell receptor beta chains below, sequenced in a study of cytomegalovirus exposure and HLA in healthy donors. PCR involved 60 Vbeta and 13 Jbeta primers. Sequenced by immunoSEQ multiplex PCR; TCRdb stores in-frame clones only, minus some. The sample lists more than 95,000 clones; approximately 74% were seen once. Sequenced: PBMCs. The receptors come from a woman in her sixties or seventies in good health and CMV-seropositive.

This clone has more than one count but fewer than ten. V usage is TRBV13 and J usage is TRBJ2-3; TRBD2 matches 8 bases. Germline-derived CDR1 and CDR2 are PRHDT and FYEKMQ (reference sequence). Trimming took 4 bases from V and 6 from J; bases not matched to a gene: 12. The CDR3 is 16 amino acids. CDR3 protein: CASSSRRREDSDTQYF. DNA of the CDR3: TGTGCCAGCAGCTCGAGGAGGCGGGAGGATTCGGATACGCAGTATTTT.

The rearrangement links TRBV5-4 to TRBJ1-4; D remains unclear. The germline V gene encodes CDR1 SGHNT and CDR2 YYREEE (reference sequence). The CDR3 extends over 15 amino acids. Trimming pared 0 bases from V and 0 bases from J, leaving 6 bases between. The CDR3 loop is CASSLGQATNEKLFF. The CDR3 DNA is TGTGCCAGCAGCTTGGGGCAGGCAACTAATGAAAAACTGTTTTTT.

V gene TRBV6-1 combines with J gene TRBJ1-2; D unresolved. This CDR3 contains 14 residues. The V end was cut by 6 bases, the J end by 5 bases, with 16 bases between. Germline V lookup: CDR1 MNHNS, CDR2 SASEGT. The CDR3 region has the DNA TGTGCCAGCAGCCAAGCGCAGCGCACTTATGGCTACACCTTC. Encoded protein: CASSQAQRTYGYTF.

This chain's CDR3 is CASSASSTFNPSGELFF. CDR3 coding DNA: TGCGCCAGCAGCGCGAGTTCTACCTTCAACCCCTCCGGGGAGCTGTTTTTT. This sequence joins TRBV5-1 and TRBJ2-2; the D is unclear. CDR3 length: 17 amino acids. CDR1 SGHRS and CDR2 YFSETQ come from the germline V gene. V lost 4 bases and J lost 6, with 22 bases in between.

The table lists this clone with a few counts. This chain links TRBV30 with TRBJ1-1; 8 bases match TRBD1. V was clipped by 4 bases and J by 5 bases; unmatched bases: 15. Per the germline V gene, CDR1 is GTSNPN and CDR2 is SVGIG (reference sequence). The CDR3 is made up of 16 amino acids. This CDR3 reads CAWTPLPRTGPTEAFF. CDR3 sequence (DNA): TGTGCCTGGACCCCCCTCCCTCGGACAGGGCCAACTGAAGCTTTCTTT.

This clone has a handful of counts. This chain joins TRBV30 and TRBJ2-7; TRBD2 is a possible D gene (5 bases). The V gene's germline CDR1 is GTSNPN and CDR2 SVGIG (reference sequence). The CDR3 consists of 15 residues. The V end lost 0 bases, the J end lost 0 bases, and 12 bases lay between the germline ends. The CDR3: CAWSVGRSGSYEQYF. In DNA, the CDR3 is TGTGCCTGGAGTGTGGGTAGGAGCGGCTCCTACGAGCAGTACTTC.

The genes are TRBV5-4 and TRBJ2-3; D is possibly TRBD2 (5 bases). The CDR3 is 16 residues long. Germline CDR1 and CDR2: SGHNT and YYREEE (reference sequence). The V end was cut by 0 bases, the J end by 9 bases, with 20 bases between. CDR3 bases: TGTGCCAGCAGCTTGGAAGGGCTGACGAGGGTTGGGACGCAGTATTTT. It encodes CASSLEGLTRVGTQYF. The variable domain in full, with the rest retrieved from reference TRBV5-4 and TRBJ2-3, is ETGVTQSPTHLIKTRGQQVTLRCSSQSGHNTVSWYQQALGQGPQFIFQYYREEENGRGNFPPRFSGLQFPNYSSELNVNALELDDSALYLCASSLEGLTRVGTQYFGPGTRLTVL.

The rearrangement links TRBV7-2 to TRBJ1-6, with TRBD1 matching over 11 bases. Germline-derived CDR1 and CDR2 are SGHTA and FQGNSA. This CDR3 has 15 residues. With V trimmed by 0 bases and J by 13 bases, 5 bases remained unmatched. CDR3 sequence: CASSLAGTGGAPLHF. In DNA, the CDR3 is TGTGCCAGCAGCTTAGCCGGGACAGGGGGGGCGCCCCTCCACTTT.